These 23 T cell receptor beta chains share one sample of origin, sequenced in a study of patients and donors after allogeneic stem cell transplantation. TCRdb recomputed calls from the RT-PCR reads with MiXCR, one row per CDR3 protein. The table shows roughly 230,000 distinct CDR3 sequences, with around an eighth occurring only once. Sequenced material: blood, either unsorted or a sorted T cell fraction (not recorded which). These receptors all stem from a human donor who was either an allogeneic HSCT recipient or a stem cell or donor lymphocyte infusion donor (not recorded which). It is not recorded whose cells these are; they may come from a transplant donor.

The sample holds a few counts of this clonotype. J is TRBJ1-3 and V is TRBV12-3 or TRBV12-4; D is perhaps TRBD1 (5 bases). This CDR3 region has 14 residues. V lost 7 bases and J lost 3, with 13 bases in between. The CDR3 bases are TGTGCCAGCACCTCCGGGGGGAGTGGAAACACCATATATTTT. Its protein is CASTSGGSGNTIYF.

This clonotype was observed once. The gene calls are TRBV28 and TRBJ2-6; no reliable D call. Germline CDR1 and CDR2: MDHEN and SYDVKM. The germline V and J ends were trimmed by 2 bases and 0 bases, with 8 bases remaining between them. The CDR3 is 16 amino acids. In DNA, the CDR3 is TGTGCCAGCAGTTTAGTGCCGCCCTCTGGGGCCAACGTCCTGACTTTC. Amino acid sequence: CASSLVPPSGANVLTF.

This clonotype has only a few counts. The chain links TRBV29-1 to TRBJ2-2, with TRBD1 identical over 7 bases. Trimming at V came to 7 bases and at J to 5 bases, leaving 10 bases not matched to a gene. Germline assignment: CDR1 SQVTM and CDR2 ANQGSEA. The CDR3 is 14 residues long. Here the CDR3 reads CSGSDRRGTGELFF. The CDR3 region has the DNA TGCAGCGGGTCGGACAGGCGAGGGACCGGGGAGCTGTTTTTT.

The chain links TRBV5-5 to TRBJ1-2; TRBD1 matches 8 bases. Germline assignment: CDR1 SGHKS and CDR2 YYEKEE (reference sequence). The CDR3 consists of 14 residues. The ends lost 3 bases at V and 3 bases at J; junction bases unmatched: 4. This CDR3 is CASSSGTGYYGYTF. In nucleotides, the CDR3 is TGTGCCAGCAGCTCCGGGACAGGCTACTATGGCTACACCTTC.

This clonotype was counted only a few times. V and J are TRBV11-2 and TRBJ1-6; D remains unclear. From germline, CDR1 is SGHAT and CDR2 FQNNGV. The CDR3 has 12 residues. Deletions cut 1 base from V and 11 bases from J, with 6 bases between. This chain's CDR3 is CASSLGDPPLHF. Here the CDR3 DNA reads TGTGCCAGCAGCTTAGGAGACCCACCCCTCCACTTT.

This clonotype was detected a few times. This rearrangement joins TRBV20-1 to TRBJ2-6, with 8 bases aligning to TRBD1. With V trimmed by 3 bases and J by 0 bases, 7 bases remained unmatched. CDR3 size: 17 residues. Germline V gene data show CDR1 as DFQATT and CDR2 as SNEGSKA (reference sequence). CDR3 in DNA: TGCAGTGCTAGCCTCAGGGGGCCCAACTCTGGGGCCAACGTCCTGACTTTC. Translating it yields CSASLRGPNSGANVLTF.

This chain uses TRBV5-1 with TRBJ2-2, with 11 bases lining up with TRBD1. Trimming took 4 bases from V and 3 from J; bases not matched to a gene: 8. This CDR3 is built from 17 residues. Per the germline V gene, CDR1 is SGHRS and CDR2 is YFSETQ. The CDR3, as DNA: TGCGCCAGCAGCCAGAGTGGGACAGGGGGTTACACCGGGGAGCTGTTTTTT. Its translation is CASSQSGTGGYTGELFF.

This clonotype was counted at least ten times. The CDR3 bases are TGTGCCAGCAGCGCCACTAGCTCCGATGAGCAGTTCTTC. Translation gives CASSATSSDEQFF. The gene calls are TRBV5-6 and TRBJ2-1; the D gene is possibly TRBD2 (6 bases). CDR3 length equals 13 residues. Germline CDR1 and CDR2: SGHDT and YYEEEE. V was trimmed by 4 bases and J by 8 bases, leaving 13 bases between them.

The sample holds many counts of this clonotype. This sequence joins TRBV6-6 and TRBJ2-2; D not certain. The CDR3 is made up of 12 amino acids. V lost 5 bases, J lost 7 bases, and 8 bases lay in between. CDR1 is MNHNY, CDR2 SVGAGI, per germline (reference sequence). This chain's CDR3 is CASSLFVGELFF. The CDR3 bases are TGTGCCAGCAGTCTATTTGTCGGGGAGCTGTTTTTT.

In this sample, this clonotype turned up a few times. CDR3 sequence (DNA): TGCGCCAGCAGCTTCGACAGGGAGTTTGGTGGCTACACCTTC. Its translation: CASSFDREFGGYTF. The chain links TRBV5-1 to TRBJ1-2; 7 bases align to TRBD1. CDR3 length equals 14 residues. V shed 2 bases, J shed 7 bases, and the junction held 8 bases outside the gene matches. Per germline, CDR1 SGHRS and CDR2 YFSETQ. Variable domain in full (rest from reference TRBV5-1 and TRBJ1-2): KAGVTQTPRYLIKTRGQQVTLSCSPISGHRSVSWYQQTPGQGLQFLFEYFSETQRNKGNFPGRFSGRQFSNSRSEMNVSTLELGDSALYLCASSFDREFGGYTFGSGTRLTVV.

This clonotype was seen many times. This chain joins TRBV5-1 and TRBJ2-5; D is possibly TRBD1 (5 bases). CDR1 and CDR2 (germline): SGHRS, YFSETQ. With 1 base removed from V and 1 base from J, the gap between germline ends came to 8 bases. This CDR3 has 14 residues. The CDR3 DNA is TGCGCCAGCAGCTTGAATACAGGCCAAGAGACCCAGTACTTC. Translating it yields CASSLNTGQETQYF.

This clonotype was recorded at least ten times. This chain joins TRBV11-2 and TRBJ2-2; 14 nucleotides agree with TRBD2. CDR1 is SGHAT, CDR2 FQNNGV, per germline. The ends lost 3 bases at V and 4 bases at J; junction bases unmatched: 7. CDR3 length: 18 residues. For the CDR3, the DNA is TGTGCCAGCAGCTTTGGGACTAGCGGGAGAAAGAGCACCGGGGAGCTGTTTTTT. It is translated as CASSFGTSGRKSTGELFF. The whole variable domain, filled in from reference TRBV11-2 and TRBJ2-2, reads EAGVAQSPRYKIIEKRQSVAFWCNPISGHATLYWYQQILGQGPKLLIQFQNNGVVDDSQLPKDRFSAERLKGVDSTLKIQPAKLEDSAVYLCASSFGTSGRKSTGELFFGEGSRLTVL.

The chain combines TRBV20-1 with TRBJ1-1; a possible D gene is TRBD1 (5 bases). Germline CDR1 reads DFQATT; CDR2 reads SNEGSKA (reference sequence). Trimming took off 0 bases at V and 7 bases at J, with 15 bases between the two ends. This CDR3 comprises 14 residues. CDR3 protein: CSARDPPGTGEAFF. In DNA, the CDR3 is TGCAGTGCTAGAGATCCTCCGGGGACGGGTGAAGCTTTCTTT.

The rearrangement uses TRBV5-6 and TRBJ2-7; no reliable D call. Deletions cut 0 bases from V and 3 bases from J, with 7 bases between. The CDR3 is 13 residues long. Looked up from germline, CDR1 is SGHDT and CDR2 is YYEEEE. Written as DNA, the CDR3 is TGTGCCAGCAGCTTGGTACAGCGCTACGAGCAGTACTTC. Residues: CASSLVQRYEQYF.

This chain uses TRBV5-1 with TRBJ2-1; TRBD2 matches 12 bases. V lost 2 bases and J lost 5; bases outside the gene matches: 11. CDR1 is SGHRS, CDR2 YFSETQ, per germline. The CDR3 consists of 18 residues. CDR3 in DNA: TGCGCCAGCAGCTTCCGGACTAGCGGGGTGCCCAAGGACAATGAGCAGTTCTTC. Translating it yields CASSFRTSGVPKDNEQFF.

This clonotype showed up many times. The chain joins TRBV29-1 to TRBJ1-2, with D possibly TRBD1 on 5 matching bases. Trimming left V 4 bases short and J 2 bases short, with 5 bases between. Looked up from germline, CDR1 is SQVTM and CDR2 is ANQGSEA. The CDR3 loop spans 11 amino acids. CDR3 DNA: TGCAGCGTTGCAGGGAACTATGGCTACACCTTC. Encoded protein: CSVAGNYGYTF.

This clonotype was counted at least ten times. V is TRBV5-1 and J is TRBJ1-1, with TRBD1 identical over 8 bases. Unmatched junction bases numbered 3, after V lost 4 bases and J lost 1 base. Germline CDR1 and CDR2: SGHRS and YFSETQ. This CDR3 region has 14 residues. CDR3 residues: CASSPGQANTEAFF. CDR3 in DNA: TGCGCCAGCAGCCCGGGACAGGCGAACACTGAAGCTTTCTTT. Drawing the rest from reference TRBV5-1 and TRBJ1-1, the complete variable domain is KAGVTQTPRYLIKTRGQQVTLSCSPISGHRSVSWYQQTPGQGLQFLFEYFSETQRNKGNFPGRFSGRQFSNSRSEMNVSTLELGDSALYLCASSPGQANTEAFFGQGTRLTVV.

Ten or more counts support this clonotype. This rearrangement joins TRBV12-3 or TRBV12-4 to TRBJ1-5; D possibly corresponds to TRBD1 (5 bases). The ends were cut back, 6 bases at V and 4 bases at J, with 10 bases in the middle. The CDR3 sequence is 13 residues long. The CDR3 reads CASRGRGNQPQHF. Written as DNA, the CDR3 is TGTGCCAGCAGGGGTCGGGGGAATCAGCCCCAGCATTTT.

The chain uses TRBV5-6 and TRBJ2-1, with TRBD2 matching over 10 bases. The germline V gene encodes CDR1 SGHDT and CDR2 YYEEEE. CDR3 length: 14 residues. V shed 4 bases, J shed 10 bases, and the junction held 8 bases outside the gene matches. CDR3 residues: CASSRGLATHEQFF. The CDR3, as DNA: TGTGCCAGCAGCCGGGGACTAGCGACCCACGAGCAGTTCTTC. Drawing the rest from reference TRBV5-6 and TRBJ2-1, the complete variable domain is DAGVTQSPTHLIKTRGQQVTLRCSPKSGHDTVSWYQQALGQGPQFIFQYYEEEERQRGNFPDRFSGHQFPNYSSELNVNALLLGDSALYLCASSRGLATHEQFFGPGTRLTVL.

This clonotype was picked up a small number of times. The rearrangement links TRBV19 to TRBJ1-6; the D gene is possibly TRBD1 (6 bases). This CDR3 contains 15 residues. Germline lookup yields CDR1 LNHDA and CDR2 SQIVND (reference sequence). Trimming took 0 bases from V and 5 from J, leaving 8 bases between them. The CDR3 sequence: CASSIEGDNNSPLHF. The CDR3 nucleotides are TGTGCCAGTAGTATAGAGGGGGACAATAATTCACCCCTCCACTTT. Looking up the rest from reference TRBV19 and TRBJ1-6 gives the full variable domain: DGGITQSPKYLFRKEGQNVTLSCEQNLNHDAMYWYRQDPGQGLRLIYYSQIVNDFQKGDIAEGYSVSREKKESFPLTVTSAQKNPTAFYLCASSIEGDNNSPLHFGNGTRLTVT.

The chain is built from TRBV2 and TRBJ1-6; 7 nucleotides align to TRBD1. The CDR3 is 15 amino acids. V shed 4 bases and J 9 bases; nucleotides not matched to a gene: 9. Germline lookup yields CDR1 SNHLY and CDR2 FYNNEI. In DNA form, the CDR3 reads TGTGCCAGCAGTGTTCGGGTCAGGGGGGGTTCACCCCTCCACTTT. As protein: CASSVRVRGGSPLHF.

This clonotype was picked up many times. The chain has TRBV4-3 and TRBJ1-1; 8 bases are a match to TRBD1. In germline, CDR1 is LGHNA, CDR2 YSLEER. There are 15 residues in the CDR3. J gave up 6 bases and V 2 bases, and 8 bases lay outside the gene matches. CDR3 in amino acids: CASSQLTGVAAEAFF. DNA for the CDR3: TGCGCCAGCAGCCAACTGACAGGGGTGGCGGCTGAAGCTTTCTTT.

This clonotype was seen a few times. The CDR3: CASSRGKGTETQYF. The DNA for the CDR3 is TGTGCCAGCAGTCGAGGGAAGGGAACAGAGACCCAGTACTTC. This rearrangement joins TRBV27 to TRBJ2-5; possibly TRBD2 for D (5 bases). CDR3 length: 14 amino acids. Germline CDR1 MNHEY, CDR2 SMNVEV (reference sequence). Trimming shortened V by 5 bases and J by 4 bases, and 14 bases separated the two germline ends.